This is a list of T cell receptor beta chains from one sample in a study of shared clonotypes between healthy human individuals. Repertoires were generated with immunoSEQ multiplex PCR, while TCRdb's copy carries only in-frame clones and drops some. Of over a million clones listed, 98% are singletons. The material sequenced was naive CD4+ T cells sorted from blood. Receptors were obtained from a man in his thirties or forties in good health. Both conserved end residues are part of each CDR3. The D gene is left open where the match is weak. Size is stated for part of the rows, as once, few or many counts, or as a class when the clone is expanded.

j_call | d_call | v_call | clone_size | cdr3_nt | cdr3_aa
TRBJ1-5 | TRBD1 | TRBV27 | NA | TGTGCCAGCAGTTCGCGGACAGGGGGCCGTTCTGAGCCAAATCAGCCCCAGCATTTT | CASSSRTGGRSEPNQPQHF
TRBJ1-2 | NA | TRBV6-5 | NA | TGTGCCAGCAGTTCGTTCCTCAGGGTACATCTTGGCTACACCTTC | CASSSFLRVHLGYTF
TRBJ2-1 | TRBD2 | TRBV6-5 | NA | TGTGCCAGCAGTAAACTAGCGGGAGGGCCCTATGAGCAGTTCTTC | CASSKLAGGPYEQFF
TRBJ2-7 | NA | TRBV29-1 | NA | TGCAGCGTACAGGACAGACCCTACGAGCAGTACTTC | CSVQDRPYEQYF
TRBJ2-1 | TRBD1 | TRBV4-1 | NA | TGCGCCAGCAGCCAAGTCCTCGGGACAGGGCTGAATGAGCAGTTCTTC | CASSQVLGTGLNEQFF
TRBJ2-1 | NA | TRBV5-5 | once | TGTGCCAGCAGCTTGGCTCTTTTAGGGAGCGCCTACAATGAGCAGTTCTTC | CASSLALLGSAYNEQFF
TRBJ1-3 | TRBD1 | TRBV9 | NA | TGTGCCAGCAGCGCACAACCGGGACAGGACTCTGGAAACACCATATATTTT | CASSAQPGQDSGNTIYF
TRBJ2-5 | NA | TRBV19 | NA | TGTGCCAGTAGTATGCCCGGGGTCGGAGGAGAGACCCAGTACTTC | CASSMPGVGGETQYF
TRBJ2-1 | NA | TRBV20-1 | NA | TGCAGTGCTAGAGTCGGGTATGAGCAGTTCTTC | CSARVGYEQFF
TRBJ1-3 | NA | TRBV6-5 | NA | TGTGCCAGCAGAACGACCGGGACACCGAACACCATATATTTT | CASRTTGTPNTIYF
TRBJ2-3 | NA | TRBV5-6 | NA | TGTGCCAGCAGCTTCCGGATAAGCACAGATACGCAGTATTTT | CASSFRISTDTQYF
TRBJ2-7 | TRBD1 | TRBV28 | NA | TGTGCCAGCACGTTTGCAGGGACAGGATTCTCCTACGAGCAGTACTTC | CASTFAGTGFSYEQYF
TRBJ2-7 | NA | TRBV18 | NA | TGTGCCAGCTCACCGGATCTTCCACAGCAGTACTTC | CASSPDLPQQYF
TRBJ2-3 | NA | TRBV27 | once | TGTGCCAGCGGCCCCAGGCAAACTAGCACAGATACGCAGTATTTT | CASGPRQTSTDTQYF
TRBJ2-3 | NA | TRBV10-3 | NA | TGTGCCATCAGTGACCCCAGCGGGAGCACAGATACGCAGTATTTT | CAISDPSGSTDTQYF
TRBJ2-5 | TRBD1 | TRBV15 | NA | TGTGCCACCAGCAGGGGGGGACAGGGAAAAGAGACCCAGTACTTC | CATSRGGQGKETQYF
TRBJ2-7 | TRBD1 | TRBV27 | NA | TGTGCCAGCAGTTACACAGGGGTCGAGCAGTACTTC | CASSYTGVEQYF
TRBJ1-1 | NA | TRBV27 | once | TGTGCCAGCAGTTTAGCTGACGGGTCCCGGAACACTGAAGCTTTCTTT | CASSLADGSRNTEAFF
TRBJ2-4 | NA | TRBV13 | NA | TGTGCCAGCAGCCGAACGGGGTGGGGGAGTGATAACATTCAGTACTTC | CASSRTGWGSDNIQYF
TRBJ2-1 | NA | TRBV19 | NA | TGTGCCAGTAGTATGTGGGGGTACGACAATGAGCAGTTCTTC | CASSMWGYDNEQFF
TRBJ2-7 | NA | TRBV4-1 | NA | TGCGCCAGCAGCCAACGTGGGTTACAGGGTGCCGATTCCTACGAGCAGTACTTC | CASSQRGLQGADSYEQYF
TRBJ2-3 | NA | TRBV21-1 | once | TGTGCCAGCAGCAATAAGTCCTACGAACTCACAGATACGCAGTATTTT | CASSNKSYELTDTQYF
TRBJ2-1 | NA | TRBV5-1 | NA | TGCGCCAGCAGGCAACTAGGGGCGGGCACCACGTACAATGAGCAGTTCTTC | CASRQLGAGTTYNEQFF
TRBJ2-7 | TRBD2 | TRBV25-1 | NA | TGTGCCAGCAGTGCCTCGGGACTAGCGGGCAGAAGCTCCTACGAGCAGTACTTC | CASSASGLAGRSSYEQYF
TRBJ2-7 | NA | TRBV13 | once | TGTGCCAGCAGCTTACGGGGAGGAAGGACCTACGAGCAGTACTTC | CASSLRGGRTYEQYF
TRBJ1-4 | NA | TRBV4-2 | NA | TGTGCCAGCAGCCAGCCGGTCCCTTCTGAAAAACTGTTTTTT | CASSQPVPSEKLFF
TRBJ2-7 | TRBD2 | TRBV11-2 | NA | TGTGCCAGCAGCCCGGGGGGGCTAGCGAGTCCCTACGAGCAGTACTTC | CASSPGGLASPYEQYF
TRBJ1-3 | NA | TRBV5-6 | NA | TGTGCCAGCAGCTTCTGGTCCTCTGGAAACACCATATATTTT | CASSFWSSGNTIYF
TRBJ1-2 | NA | TRBV9 | once | TGTGCCAGCAGCGTAGATTGGGGCAGGCAAGCCTATGGCTACACCTTC | CASSVDWGRQAYGYTF
TRBJ2-7 | NA | TRBV27 | NA | TGTGCCAGCAGTTTTCAGGGACTGGGCTACGAGCAGTACTTC | CASSFQGLGYEQYF
TRBJ2-1 | NA | TRBV6-5 | NA | TGTGCCAGCAGTCAAAGGGGCAATGAGCAGTTCTTC | CASSQRGNEQFF